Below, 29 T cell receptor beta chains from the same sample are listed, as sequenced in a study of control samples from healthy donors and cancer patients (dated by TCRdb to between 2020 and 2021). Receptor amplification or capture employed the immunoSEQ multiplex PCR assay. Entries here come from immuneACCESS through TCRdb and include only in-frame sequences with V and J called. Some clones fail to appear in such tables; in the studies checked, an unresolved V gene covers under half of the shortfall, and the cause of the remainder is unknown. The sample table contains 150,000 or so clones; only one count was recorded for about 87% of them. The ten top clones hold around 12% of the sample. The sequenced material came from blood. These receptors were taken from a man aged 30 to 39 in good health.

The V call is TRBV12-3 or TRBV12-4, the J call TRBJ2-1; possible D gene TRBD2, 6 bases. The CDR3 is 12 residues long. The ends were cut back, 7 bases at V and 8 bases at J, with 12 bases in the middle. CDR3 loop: CASTKEGYEQFF. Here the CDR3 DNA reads TGTGCCAGCACCAAGGAGGGGTATGAGCAGTTCTTC.

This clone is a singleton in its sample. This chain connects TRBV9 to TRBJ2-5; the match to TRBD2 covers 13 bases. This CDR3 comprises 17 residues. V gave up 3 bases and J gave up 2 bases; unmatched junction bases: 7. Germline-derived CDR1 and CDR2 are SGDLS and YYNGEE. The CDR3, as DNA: TGTGCCAGCAGCGCACCAACTAGCGGGGGGGGACAAGAGACCCAGTACTTC. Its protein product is CASSAPTSGGGQETQYF.

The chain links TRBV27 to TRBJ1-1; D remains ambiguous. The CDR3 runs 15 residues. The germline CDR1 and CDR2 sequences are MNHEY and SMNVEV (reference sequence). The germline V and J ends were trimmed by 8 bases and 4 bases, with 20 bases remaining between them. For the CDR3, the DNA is TGTGCCAGCGGGTTAAACTGGGCCGAGGGCACTGAAGCTTTCTTT. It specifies CASGLNWAEGTEAFF.

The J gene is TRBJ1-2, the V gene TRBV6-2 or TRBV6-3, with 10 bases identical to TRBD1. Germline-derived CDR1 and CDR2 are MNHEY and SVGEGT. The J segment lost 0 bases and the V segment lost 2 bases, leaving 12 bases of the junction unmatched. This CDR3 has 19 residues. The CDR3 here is CASSYTGQGHLITNYGYTF. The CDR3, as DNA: TGTGCCAGCAGTTACACGGGACAGGGGCACCTAATCACTAACTATGGCTACACCTTC.

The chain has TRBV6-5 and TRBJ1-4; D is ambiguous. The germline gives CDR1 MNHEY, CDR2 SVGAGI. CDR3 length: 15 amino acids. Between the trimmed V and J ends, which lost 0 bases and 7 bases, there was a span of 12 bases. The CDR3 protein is CASSYSLGSGEKLFF. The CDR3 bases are TGTGCCAGCAGTTACTCGTTGGGGAGTGGTGAAAAACTGTTTTTT.

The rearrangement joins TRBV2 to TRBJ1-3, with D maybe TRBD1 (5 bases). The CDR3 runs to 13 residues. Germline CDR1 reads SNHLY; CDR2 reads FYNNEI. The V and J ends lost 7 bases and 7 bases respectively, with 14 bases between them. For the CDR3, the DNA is TGTGCCAGCACCCCGGGGGAAAAGAACACCATATATTTT. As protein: CASTPGEKNTIYF. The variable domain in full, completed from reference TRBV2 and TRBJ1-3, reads EPEVTQTPSHQVTQMGQEVILRCVPISNHLYFYWYRQILGQKVEFLVSFYNNEISEKSEIFDDQFSVERPDGSNFTLKIRSTKLEDSAMYFCASTPGEKNTIYFGEGSWLTVV.

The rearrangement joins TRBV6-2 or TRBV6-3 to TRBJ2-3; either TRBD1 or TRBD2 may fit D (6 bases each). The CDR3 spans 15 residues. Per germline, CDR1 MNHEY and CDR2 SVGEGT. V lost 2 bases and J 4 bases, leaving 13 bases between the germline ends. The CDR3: CASSYGGGSADTQYF. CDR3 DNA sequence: TGTGCCAGCAGTTACGGAGGGGGAAGCGCAGATACGCAGTATTTT.

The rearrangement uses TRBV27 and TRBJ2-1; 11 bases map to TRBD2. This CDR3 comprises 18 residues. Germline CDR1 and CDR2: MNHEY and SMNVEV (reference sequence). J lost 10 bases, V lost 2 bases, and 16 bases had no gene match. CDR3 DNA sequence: TGTGCCAGCAGTTTAAAGGGCGGAGGGACTAGCGGCCGTTTGGAGCAGTTCTTC. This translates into CASSLKGGGTSGRLEQFF.

In nucleotides, the CDR3 is TGTGCCAGCAGCCCTCCGACCCAGGGGAGAGGGCAGTACTTC. Translated: CASSPPTQGRGQYF. The chain is built from TRBV3-1 (or the pseudogene TRBV3-2) and TRBJ2-7, with D tentatively TRBD1 (6 bases). The CDR3 extends over 14 amino acids. Trimming left V 4 bases short and J 9 bases short, with 19 bases between. In germline, CDR1 is LGHDT, CDR2 YNNKEL (reference sequence).

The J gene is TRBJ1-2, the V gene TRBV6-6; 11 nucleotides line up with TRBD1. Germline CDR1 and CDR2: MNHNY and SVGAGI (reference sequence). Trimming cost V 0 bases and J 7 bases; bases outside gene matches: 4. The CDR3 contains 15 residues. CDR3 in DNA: TGTGCCAGCAGTTACTCCCCGGGACAGGGGGTTGGCTACACCTTC. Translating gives CASSYSPGQGVGYTF.

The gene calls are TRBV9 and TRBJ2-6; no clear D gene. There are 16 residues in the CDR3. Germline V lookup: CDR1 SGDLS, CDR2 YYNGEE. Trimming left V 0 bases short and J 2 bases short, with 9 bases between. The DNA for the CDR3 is TGTGCCAGCAGCGTAGGGAGAGGCACTGGGGCCAACGTCCTGACTTTC. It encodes CASSVGRGTGANVLTF.

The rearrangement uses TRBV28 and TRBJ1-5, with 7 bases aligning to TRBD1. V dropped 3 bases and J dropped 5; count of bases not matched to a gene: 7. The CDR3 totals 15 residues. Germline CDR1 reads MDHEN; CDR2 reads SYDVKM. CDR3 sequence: CASSFQGGRDQPQHF. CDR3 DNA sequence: TGTGCCAGCAGTTTTCAGGGGGGCCGCGATCAGCCCCAGCATTTT.

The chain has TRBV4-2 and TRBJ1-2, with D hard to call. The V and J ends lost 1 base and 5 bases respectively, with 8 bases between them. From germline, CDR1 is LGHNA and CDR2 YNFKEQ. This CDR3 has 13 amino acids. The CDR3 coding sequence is TGTGCCAGCAGCCAAGCCACGGGGTATGGCTACACCTTC. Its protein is CASSQATGYGYTF.

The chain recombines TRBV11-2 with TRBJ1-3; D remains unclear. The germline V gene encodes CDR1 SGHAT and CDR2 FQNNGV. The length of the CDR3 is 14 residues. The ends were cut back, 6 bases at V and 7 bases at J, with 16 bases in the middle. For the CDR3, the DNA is TGTGCCAGCAGTCTGGATCCGGCGGGGAACACCATATATTTT. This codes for CASSLDPAGNTIYF.

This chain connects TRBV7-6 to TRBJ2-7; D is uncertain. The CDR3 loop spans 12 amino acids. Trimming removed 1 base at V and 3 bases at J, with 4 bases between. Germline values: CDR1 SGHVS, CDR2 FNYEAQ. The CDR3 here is CASSLVGYEQYF. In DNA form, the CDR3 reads TGTGCCAGCAGCTTAGTGGGCTACGAGCAGTACTTC.

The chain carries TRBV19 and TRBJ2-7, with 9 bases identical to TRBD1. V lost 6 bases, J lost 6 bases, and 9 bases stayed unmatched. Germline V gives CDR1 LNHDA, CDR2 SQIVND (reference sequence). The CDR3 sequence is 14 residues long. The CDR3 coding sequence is TGTGCCAGTAGCACCGGGACAGGGAAGAGCGAGCAGTACTTC. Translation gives CASSTGTGKSEQYF.

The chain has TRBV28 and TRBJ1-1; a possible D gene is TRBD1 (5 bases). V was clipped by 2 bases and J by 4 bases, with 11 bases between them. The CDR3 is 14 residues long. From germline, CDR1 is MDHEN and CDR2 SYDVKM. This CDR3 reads CASSLPQGITEAFF. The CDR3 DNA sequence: TGTGCCAGCAGTTTACCCCAGGGAATCACTGAAGCTTTCTTT. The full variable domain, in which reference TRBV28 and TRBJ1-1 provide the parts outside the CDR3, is DVKVTQSSRYLVKRTGEKVFLECVQDMDHENMFWYRQDPGLGLRLIYFSYDVKMKEKGDIPEGYSVSREKKERFSLILESASTNQTSMYLCASSLPQGITEAFFGQGTRLTVV.

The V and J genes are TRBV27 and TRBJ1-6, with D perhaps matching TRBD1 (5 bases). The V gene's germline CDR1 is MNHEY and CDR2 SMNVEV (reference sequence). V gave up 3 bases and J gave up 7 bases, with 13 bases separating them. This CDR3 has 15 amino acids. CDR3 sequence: CASSLGVLGNSPLHF. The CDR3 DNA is TGTGCCAGCAGTTTGGGGGTCCTTGGAAATTCACCCCTCCACTTT.

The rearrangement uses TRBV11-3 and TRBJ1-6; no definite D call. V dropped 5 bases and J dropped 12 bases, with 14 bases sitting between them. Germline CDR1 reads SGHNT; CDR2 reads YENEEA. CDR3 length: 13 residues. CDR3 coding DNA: TGTGCCAGCAGCAAGGACCCCCAAAGACCCCTCCACTTT. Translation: CASSKDPQRPLHF.

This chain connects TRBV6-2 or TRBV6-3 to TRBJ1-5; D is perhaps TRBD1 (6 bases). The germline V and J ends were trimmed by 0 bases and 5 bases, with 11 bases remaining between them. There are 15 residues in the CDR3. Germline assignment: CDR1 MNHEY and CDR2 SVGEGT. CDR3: CASSYSGARDQPQHF. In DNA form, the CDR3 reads TGTGCCAGCAGTTACTCGGGGGCTAGGGATCAGCCCCAGCATTTT.

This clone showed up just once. CDR3 residues: CAWSLLTKHSPLHF. Here the CDR3 DNA reads TGTGCCTGGAGCCTGCTAACAAAACATTCACCCCTCCACTTT. The chain employs TRBV30 and TRBJ1-6, with no clear D. In germline, CDR1 is GTSNPN, CDR2 SVGIG (reference sequence). V lost 3 bases to trimming and J lost 8 bases, with 14 bases between them. This CDR3 contains 14 residues.

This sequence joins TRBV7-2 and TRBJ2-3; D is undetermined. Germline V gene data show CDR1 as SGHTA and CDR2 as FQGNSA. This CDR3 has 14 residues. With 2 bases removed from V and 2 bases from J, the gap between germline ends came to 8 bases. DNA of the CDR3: TGTGCCAGCAGCTTAATAGGGCCCACAGATACGCAGTATTTT. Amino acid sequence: CASSLIGPTDTQYF.

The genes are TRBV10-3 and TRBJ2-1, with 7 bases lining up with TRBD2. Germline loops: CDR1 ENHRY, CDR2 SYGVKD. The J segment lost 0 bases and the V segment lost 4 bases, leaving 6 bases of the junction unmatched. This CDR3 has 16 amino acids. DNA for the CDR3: TGTGCCATCAGTGGGGGGGGAGGGAGCTCCTACAATGAGCAGTTCTTC. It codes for CAISGGGGSSYNEQFF.

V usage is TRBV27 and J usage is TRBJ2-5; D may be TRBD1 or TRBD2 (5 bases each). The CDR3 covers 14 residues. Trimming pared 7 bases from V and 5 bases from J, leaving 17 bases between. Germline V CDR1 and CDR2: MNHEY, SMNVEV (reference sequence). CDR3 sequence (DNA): TGTGCCAGCAACTTAAAGGGACCGCGGGAGACCCAGTACTTC. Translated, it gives CASNLKGPRETQYF.

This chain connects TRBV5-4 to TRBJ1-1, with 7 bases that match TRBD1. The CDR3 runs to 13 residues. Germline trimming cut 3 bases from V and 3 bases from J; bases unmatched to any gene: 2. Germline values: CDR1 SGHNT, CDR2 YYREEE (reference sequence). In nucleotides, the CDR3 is TGTGCCAGCAGCTCGACAGGGTACACTGAAGCTTTCTTT. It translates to CASSSTGYTEAFF.

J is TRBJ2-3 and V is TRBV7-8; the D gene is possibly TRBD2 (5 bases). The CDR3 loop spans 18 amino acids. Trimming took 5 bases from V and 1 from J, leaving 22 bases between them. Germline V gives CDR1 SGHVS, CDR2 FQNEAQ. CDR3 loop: CASSPSSLAGIGTDTQYF. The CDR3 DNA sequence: TGTGCCAGCAGCCCGTCCTCCCTAGCCGGGATAGGCACAGATACGCAGTATTTT.

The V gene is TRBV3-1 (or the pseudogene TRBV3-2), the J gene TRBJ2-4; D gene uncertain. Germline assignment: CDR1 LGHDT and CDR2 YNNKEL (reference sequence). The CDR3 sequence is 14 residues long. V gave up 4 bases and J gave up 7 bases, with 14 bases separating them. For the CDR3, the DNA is TGTGCCAGCAGCCCTCCCTCCAAGAGGAACATTCAGTACTTC. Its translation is CASSPPSKRNIQYF.

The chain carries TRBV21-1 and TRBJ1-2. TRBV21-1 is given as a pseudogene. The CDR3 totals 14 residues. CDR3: CASSKKRREGGYTF. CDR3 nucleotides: TGTGCCAGCAGCAAAAAGCGCAGGGAGGGCGGCTACACCTTC.

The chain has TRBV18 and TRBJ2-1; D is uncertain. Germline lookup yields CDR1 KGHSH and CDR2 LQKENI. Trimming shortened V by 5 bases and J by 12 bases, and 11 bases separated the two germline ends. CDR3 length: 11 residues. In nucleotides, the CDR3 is TGTGCCAGCTCAAGGACCTCTCTGCAGTTCTTC. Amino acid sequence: CASSRTSLQFF.